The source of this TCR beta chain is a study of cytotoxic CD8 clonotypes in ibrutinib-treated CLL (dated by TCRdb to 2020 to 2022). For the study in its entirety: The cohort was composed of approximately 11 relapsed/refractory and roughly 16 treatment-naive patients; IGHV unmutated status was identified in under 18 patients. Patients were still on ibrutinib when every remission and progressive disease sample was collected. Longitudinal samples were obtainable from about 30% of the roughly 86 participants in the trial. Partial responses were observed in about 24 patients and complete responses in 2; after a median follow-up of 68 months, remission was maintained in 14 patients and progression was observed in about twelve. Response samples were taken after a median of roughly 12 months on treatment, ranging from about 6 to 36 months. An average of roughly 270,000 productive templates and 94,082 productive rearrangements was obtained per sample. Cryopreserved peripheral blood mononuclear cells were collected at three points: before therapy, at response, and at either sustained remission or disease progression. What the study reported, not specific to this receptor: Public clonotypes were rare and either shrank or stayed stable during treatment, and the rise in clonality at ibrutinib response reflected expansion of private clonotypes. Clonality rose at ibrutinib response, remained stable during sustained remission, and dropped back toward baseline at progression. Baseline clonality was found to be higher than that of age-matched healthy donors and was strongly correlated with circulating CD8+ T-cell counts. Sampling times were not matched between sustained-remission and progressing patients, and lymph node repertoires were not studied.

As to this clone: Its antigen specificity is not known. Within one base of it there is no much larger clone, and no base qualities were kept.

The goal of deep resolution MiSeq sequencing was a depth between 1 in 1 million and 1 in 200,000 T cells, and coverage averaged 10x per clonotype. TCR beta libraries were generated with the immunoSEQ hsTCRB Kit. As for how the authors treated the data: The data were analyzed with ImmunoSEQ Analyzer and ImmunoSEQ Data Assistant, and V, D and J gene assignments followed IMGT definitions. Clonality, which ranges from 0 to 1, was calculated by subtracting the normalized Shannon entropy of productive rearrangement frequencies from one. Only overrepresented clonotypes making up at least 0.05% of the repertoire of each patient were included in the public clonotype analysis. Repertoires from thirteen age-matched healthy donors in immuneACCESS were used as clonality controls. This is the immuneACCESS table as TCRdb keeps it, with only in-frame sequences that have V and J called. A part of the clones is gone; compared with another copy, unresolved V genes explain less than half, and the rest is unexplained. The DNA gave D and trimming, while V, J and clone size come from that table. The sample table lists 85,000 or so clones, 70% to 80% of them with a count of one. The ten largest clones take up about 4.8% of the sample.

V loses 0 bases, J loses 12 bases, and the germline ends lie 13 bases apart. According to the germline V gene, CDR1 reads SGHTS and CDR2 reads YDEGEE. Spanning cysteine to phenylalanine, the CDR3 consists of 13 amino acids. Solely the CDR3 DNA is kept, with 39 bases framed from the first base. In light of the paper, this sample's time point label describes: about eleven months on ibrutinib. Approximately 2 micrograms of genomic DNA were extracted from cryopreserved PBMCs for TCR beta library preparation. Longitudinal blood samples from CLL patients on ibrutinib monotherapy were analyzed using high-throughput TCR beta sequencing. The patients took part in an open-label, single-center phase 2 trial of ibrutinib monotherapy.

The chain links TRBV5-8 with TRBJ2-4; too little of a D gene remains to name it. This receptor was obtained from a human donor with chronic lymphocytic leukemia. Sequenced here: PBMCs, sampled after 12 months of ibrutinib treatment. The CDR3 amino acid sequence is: CASSLEPLSRQYF. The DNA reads TGTGCCAGCAGCTTGGAACCCCTCAGTCGTCAGTACTTC. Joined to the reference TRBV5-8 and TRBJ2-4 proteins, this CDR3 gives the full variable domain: EAGVTQSPTHLIKTRGQQATLRCSPISGHTSVYWYQQALGLGLQFLLWYDEGEERNRGNFPPRFSGRQFPNYSSELNVNALELEDSALYLCASSLEPLSRQYFGAGTRLSVL.